This is a list of T cell receptor beta chains from one sample in a study of T cells after yellow fever vaccination. TCRdb passed the 5' RACE reads through MiXCR, listing each CDR3 protein once. This sample has 450,000 to 550,000 distinct CDR3 sequences, with 21% found just once. The input for sequencing was PBMCs, taken about 21 days after the first yellow fever vaccination. The receptors were sampled from a man between 18 and 35 years old who received the YFV17D yellow fever vaccine. CDR3s include the opening cysteine and the closing phenylalanine or tryptophan. D genes are given only for firm matches. The size entry is marked missing in some rows and otherwise reads once, few, many or a size class.

d_gene: .
j_gene: TRBJ2-1
abundance: few
len: 14
v_gene: TRBV5-4
CDR3aa: CASSLSLDLDEQFF
CDR3nt: TGTGCCAGCAGCTTGTCCCTAGACTTAGATGAGCAGTTCTTC

d_gene: TRBD2
j_gene: TRBJ2-2
abundance: .
len: 17
v_gene: TRBV7-9
CDR3aa: CASSGPASGSLGGELFF
CDR3nt: TGTGCCAGCAGCGGCCCTGCTAGCGGGTCTCTAGGCGGGGAGCTGTTTTTT

d_gene: TRBD2
j_gene: TRBJ2-2
abundance: .
len: 16
v_gene: TRBV4-1
CDR3aa: CASSQEAGFRTGELFF
CDR3nt: TGCGCCAGCAGCCAAGAAGCGGGGTTTAGGACCGGGGAGCTGTTTTTT

d_gene: .
j_gene: TRBJ2-3
abundance: few
len: 15
v_gene: TRBV11-1
CDR3aa: CASSPIDLGTDTQYF
CDR3nt: TGTGCCAGCAGCCCCATAGATCTGGGCACAGATACGCAGTATTTT

d_gene: TRBD2
j_gene: TRBJ2-1
abundance: .
len: 17
v_gene: TRBV7-2
CDR3aa: CASSFGLAGNPYNEQFF
CDR3nt: TGTGCCAGCAGCTTCGGACTAGCGGGGAACCCCTACAATGAGCAGTTCTTC

d_gene: .
j_gene: TRBJ1-5
abundance: .
len: 14
v_gene: TRBV7-9
CDR3aa: CASSPDGTNQPQHF
CDR3nt: TGTGCCAGCAGCCCCGACGGAACCAATCAGCCCCAGCATTTT

d_gene: TRBD1
j_gene: TRBJ1-1
abundance: few
len: 14
v_gene: TRBV12-5
CDR3aa: CASGFGTGVLEAFF
CDR3nt: TGTGCTAGTGGTTTTGGGACAGGGGTCCTTGAAGCTTTCTTT

d_gene: .
j_gene: TRBJ2-5
abundance: .
len: 15
v_gene: TRBV4-2
CDR3aa: CASSQDRAGGETQYF
CDR3nt: TGTGCCAGCAGCCAAGATCGGGCAGGGGGGGAGACCCAGTACTTC

d_gene: TRBD2
j_gene: TRBJ2-5
abundance: .
len: 14
v_gene: TRBV5-1
CDR3aa: CASSPTSGDETQYF
CDR3nt: TGCGCCAGCAGCCCGACTAGCGGGGACGAGACCCAGTACTTC

d_gene: TRBD2
j_gene: TRBJ2-3
abundance: .
len: 15
v_gene: TRBV10-1
CDR3aa: CASSGSASGRDTQYF
CDR3nt: TGCGCCAGCAGTGGGTCGGCTAGCGGCCGAGATACGCAGTATTTT

d_gene: .
j_gene: TRBJ2-1
abundance: .
len: 13
v_gene: TRBV5-1
CDR3aa: CASSTDGYNEQFF
CDR3nt: TGCGCCAGCAGCACTGATGGCTACAATGAGCAGTTCTTC

d_gene: TRBD1
j_gene: TRBJ1-1
abundance: .
len: 19
v_gene: TRBV11-2
CDR3aa: CASSSLGIRDRGRNTEAFF
CDR3nt: TGTGCCAGCAGCTCTTTAGGGATCCGGGACAGGGGGCGAAATACTGAAGCTTTCTTT

d_gene: TRBD2
j_gene: TRBJ2-5
abundance: .
len: 17
v_gene: TRBV4-1
CDR3aa: CASSQPRGGGTVKTQYF
CDR3nt: TGCGCCAGCAGCCAACCACGGGGCGGGGGGACGGTAAAGACCCAGTACTTC

d_gene: .
j_gene: TRBJ1-4
abundance: few
len: 16
v_gene: TRBV6-5
CDR3aa: CASSYGSGAAGEKLFF
CDR3nt: TGTGCCAGCAGTTACGGATCAGGGGCCGCAGGGGAAAAACTGTTTTTT

d_gene: .
j_gene: TRBJ2-1
abundance: few
len: 15
v_gene: TRBV19
CDR3aa: CASTDDGESYNEQFF
CDR3nt: TGTGCCAGTACTGACGACGGGGAGTCCTACAATGAGCAGTTCTTC

d_gene: .
j_gene: TRBJ1-6
abundance: .
len: 20
v_gene: TRBV4-2
CDR3aa: CASSTPGVNHPSSYNSPLHF
CDR3nt: TGTGCCAGCAGCACCCCTGGTGTTAACCACCCAAGCTCCTATAATTCACCCCTCCACTTT

d_gene: TRBD1
j_gene: TRBJ2-2
abundance: .
len: 15
v_gene: TRBV18
CDR3aa: CASCPQGANTGELFF
CDR3nt: TGTGCCAGCTGCCCTCAGGGGGCGAACACCGGGGAGCTGTTTTTT

d_gene: .
j_gene: TRBJ2-3
abundance: .
len: 14
v_gene: TRBV20-1
CDR3aa: CSAKRLPDTDTQYF
CDR3nt: TGCAGTGCTAAAAGGCTCCCCGACACAGATACGCAGTATTTT

d_gene: .
j_gene: TRBJ2-1
abundance: .
len: 15
v_gene: TRBV27
CDR3aa: CASSIGAGPYNEQFF
CDR3nt: TGTGCCAGCAGCATTGGGGCAGGGCCCTACAATGAGCAGTTCTTC

d_gene: TRBD1
j_gene: TRBJ2-1
abundance: few
len: 13
v_gene: TRBV24-1
CDR3aa: CATSDWDRNEQFF
CDR3nt: TGTGCCACCAGTGATTGGGACAGGAATGAGCAGTTCTTC

d_gene: TRBD1
j_gene: TRBJ2-1
abundance: .
len: 12
v_gene: TRBV9
CDR3aa: CASMDRYNEQFF
CDR3nt: TGTGCCAGCATGGACAGGTACAATGAGCAGTTCTTC

d_gene: .
j_gene: TRBJ1-1
abundance: .
len: 17
v_gene: TRBV7-6
CDR3aa: CASRYLGAGGENTEAFF
CDR3nt: TGTGCCAGCAGATACTTAGGCGCTGGGGGCGAGAATACTGAAGCTTTCTTT

d_gene: .
j_gene: TRBJ1-2
abundance: many
len: 15
v_gene: TRBV5-1
CDR3aa: CASRLEGGESYGYTF
CDR3nt: TGCGCCAGCAGGCTTGAGGGGGGCGAATCCTATGGCTACACCTTC

d_gene: .
j_gene: TRBJ2-7
abundance: .
len: 13
v_gene: TRBV15
CDR3aa: CATSRDGGYEQYF
CDR3nt: TGTGCCACCAGCAGAGATGGGGGTTACGAGCAGTACTTC

d_gene: TRBD1
j_gene: TRBJ1-5
abundance: many
len: 14
v_gene: TRBV7-9
CDR3aa: CASSLAGGSQPQHF
CDR3nt: TGTGCCAGCAGCTTGGCAGGGGGAAGTCAGCCCCAGCATTTT

d_gene: TRBD1
j_gene: TRBJ1-1
abundance: .
len: 14
v_gene: TRBV19
CDR3aa: CASSPDRGDTEAFF
CDR3nt: TGTGCCAGTAGCCCGGACAGGGGGGACACTGAAGCTTTCTTT

d_gene: .
j_gene: TRBJ1-1
abundance: .
len: 12
v_gene: TRBV20-1
CDR3aa: CSARPIDTEAFF
CDR3nt: TGCAGTGCTAGACCTATAGACACTGAAGCTTTCTTT

d_gene: .
j_gene: TRBJ2-5
abundance: .
len: 14
v_gene: TRBV18
CDR3aa: CASSPGVPGETQYF
CDR3nt: TGTGCCAGCTCACCAGGGGTCCCTGGGGAGACCCAGTACTTC

d_gene: .
j_gene: TRBJ2-1
abundance: few
len: 13
v_gene: TRBV27
CDR3aa: CASSLWVGDGQFF
CDR3nt: TGTGCCAGCAGTTTATGGGTAGGAGATGGGCAGTTCTTC

d_gene: TRBD1
j_gene: TRBJ2-5
abundance: few
len: 14
v_gene: TRBV5-1
CDR3aa: CASSLQGLEETQYF
CDR3nt: TGCGCCAGCAGCTTACAGGGGTTGGAGGAGACCCAGTACTTC

d_gene: TRBD1
j_gene: TRBJ1-3
abundance: few
len: 15
v_gene: TRBV7-2
CDR3aa: CASSFGTGGGNTIYF
CDR3nt: TGTGCCAGCAGTTTCGGGACAGGGGGTGGAAACACCATATATTTT

d_gene: .
j_gene: TRBJ1-2
abundance: .
len: 13
v_gene: TRBV7-6
CDR3aa: CASSKTGFGGYTF
CDR3nt: TGTGCCAGCAGCAAAACAGGGTTTGGTGGCTACACCTTC

d_gene: .
j_gene: TRBJ1-5
abundance: .
len: 12
v_gene: TRBV12-3/TRBV12-4
CDR3aa: CASSFLGEPQHF
CDR3nt: TGTGCCAGCAGTTTTTTGGGAGAGCCCCAGCATTTT

d_gene: TRBD2
j_gene: TRBJ2-3
abundance: few
len: 13
v_gene: TRBV20-1
CDR3aa: CSVTGTTTDTQYF
CDR3nt: TGCAGTGTTACCGGGACTACTACAGATACGCAGTATTTT

d_gene: TRBD1
j_gene: TRBJ2-7
abundance: few
len: 15
v_gene: TRBV30
CDR3aa: CAWSDYRDRGYEQYF
CDR3nt: TGTGCCTGGAGTGATTACCGGGACAGGGGGTACGAGCAGTACTTC

d_gene: .
j_gene: TRBJ2-7
abundance: .
len: 12
v_gene: TRBV4-1
CDR3aa: CASSQDVYEQYF
CDR3nt: TGCGCCAGCAGCCAAGACGTATACGAGCAGTACTTC

d_gene: TRBD1
j_gene: TRBJ1-1
abundance: .
len: 15
v_gene: TRBV20-1
CDR3aa: CSARPRQGWDTEAFF
CDR3nt: TGCAGTGCTAGACCCCGACAGGGTTGGGACACTGAAGCTTTCTTT

d_gene: .
j_gene: TRBJ1-1
abundance: .
len: 13
v_gene: TRBV5-1
CDR3aa: CASSSREGAEAFF
CDR3nt: TGCGCCAGCAGCTCGAGGGAGGGCGCTGAAGCTTTCTTT

d_gene: TRBD2
j_gene: TRBJ2-1
abundance: few
len: 15
v_gene: TRBV7-2
CDR3aa: CASSLRGGVYNEQFF
CDR3nt: TGTGCCAGCAGCCTACGGGGGGGCGTTTACAATGAGCAGTTCTTC

d_gene: TRBD2
j_gene: TRBJ2-2
abundance: many
len: 15
v_gene: TRBV4-2
CDR3aa: CASSLNGGDTGELFF
CDR3nt: TGTGCCAGCAGCCTTAACGGGGGGGACACCGGGGAGCTGTTTTTT

d_gene: .
j_gene: TRBJ2-2
abundance: .
len: 11
v_gene: TRBV2
CDR3aa: CASSVSGELFF
CDR3nt: TGTGCCAGCAGTGTATCCGGGGAGCTGTTTTTT